This entry lists 9 T cell receptor beta chains sequenced from one sample in a study of T cells in Graves' hyperthyroidism and ophthalmopathy. Template material for amplifying TCR beta CDR3 regions consisted of RNA transcripts. RT-PCR in the first round (using the HTBI primer set) targeted the TCR CDR3. TCRdb re-derived calls from the multiplex PCR reads in MiXCR, one entry per CDR3 protein. Here the sample spans around 350,000 distinct CDR3 sequences, approximately 20% being singletons. Sequencing was carried out using blood. The origin of the receptors is a woman aged 18-30 years with Graves' hyperthyroidism.

This clonotype was observed at least ten times. The gene calls are TRBV12-3 or TRBV12-4 and TRBJ1-1; the D is unclear. Trimming removed 3 bases at V and 4 bases at J, with 15 bases between. This CDR3 has 15 amino acids. CDR3 sequence: CASSFLPGDSTEAFF. The CDR3 bases are TGTGCCAGCAGTTTTTTACCAGGCGACTCCACTGAAGCTTTCTTT.

This clonotype was counted between two and nine times. V is TRBV29-1 and J is TRBJ2-2, with 11 bases aligning to TRBD2. The CDR3 covers 12 residues. Germline-derived CDR1 and CDR2 are SQVTM and ANQGSEA. The V gene end was trimmed by 6 bases and the J gene end by 8 bases; junction bases not matched to a gene: 2. The CDR3 nucleotides are TGCAGCGTATGGACTAGCGGGGGGGAGCTGTTTTTT. As protein: CSVWTSGGELFF.

A word on this clonotype: A clone one base away is much larger, so this may be a read error. Since no conserved phenylalanine or tryptophan closes the CDR3, a read error is the likely cause. The chain has TRBV2 and TRBJ1-2; D gene ambiguous. There are 14 residues in the CDR3. CDR1 and CDR2 (germline): SNHLY, FYNNEI. Trimming pared 2 bases from V and 0 bases from J, leaving 7 bases between. The chain's CDR3 is CASSETLANYGYTY. The CDR3 bases are TGTGCCAGCAGTGAAACTTTAGCTAACTATGGCTACACCTAC.

Comment on this clonotype: A read error may explain this, as a much larger clone is one base away. This likely comes from a read error, as the CDR3 has no conserved phenylalanine or tryptophan at its end. This chain links TRBV18 with TRBJ1-5; TRBD1 aligns across 10 bases. Germline CDR1 reads KGHSH; CDR2 reads LQKENI. V trimming: 2 bases; J trimming: 8 bases; junction bases outside the gene matches: 3. The CDR3 extends over 14 amino acids. The CDR3 sequence: CASSPVGQGKPQHV. DNA of the CDR3: TGTGCCAGCTCACCAGTGGGACAGGGGAAGCCCCAGCATGTT.

At least ten counts were recorded for this clonotype. The chain is built from TRBV12-3 or TRBV12-4 and TRBJ1-3; the match to TRBD1 covers 9 bases. With 7 bases clipped from V and 4 bases from J, the junction kept 5 bases outside the gene matches. The length of the CDR3 is 14 residues. CDR3 sequence (DNA): TGTGCCAGCAAGGACAGGGGTAGAGGAAACACCATATATTTT. Translation gives CASKDRGRGNTIYF.

This clonotype was seen repeatedly, ten times or more. The chain has TRBV27 and TRBJ2-7; 7 bases agree with TRBD1. The germline V gene encodes CDR1 MNHEY and CDR2 SMNVEV (reference sequence). Trimming at V came to 5 bases and at J to 6 bases, leaving 10 bases not matched to a gene. The CDR3 is made up of 14 amino acids. As DNA, the CDR3 is TGTGCCAGCAGTGTAAACAGGGGATTGGGCGAGCAGTACTTC. Its translation: CASSVNRGLGEQYF.

At least ten counts were recorded for this clonotype. This chain links TRBV11-2 with TRBJ2-7; TRBD2 agrees at 9 bases. Germline CDR1 is SGHAT and CDR2 is FQNNGV. The CDR3 length is 16 residues. With V trimmed by 0 bases and J by 4 bases, 7 bases remained unmatched. In nucleotides, the CDR3 is TGTGCCAGCAGCTTAGAATCGGCGGGGGGGTCTTACGAGCAGTACTTC. It translates to CASSLESAGGSYEQYF.

This clonotype was seen ten or more times. This rearrangement joins TRBV6-5 to TRBJ1-2, with D maybe TRBD1 (6 bases). V dropped 0 bases and J dropped 3 bases, with 11 bases sitting between them. CDR3 length equals 15 residues. The germline CDR1 and CDR2 sequences are MNHEY and SVGAGI. CDR3 amino acids: CASSYSQQGYYGYTF. CDR3 in DNA: TGTGCCAGCAGTTACTCCCAACAGGGTTACTATGGCTACACCTTC.

The genes are TRBV10-3 and TRBJ1-1; 8 nucleotides line up with TRBD1. The J segment lost 1 base and the V segment lost 6 bases, leaving 7 bases of the junction unmatched. Looked up from germline, CDR1 is ENHRY and CDR2 is SYGVKD. CDR3 size: 15 residues. CDR3 sequence (DNA): TGTGCCATCAGCGCAGGGGGCCTTGCGAACACTGAAGCTTTCTTT. Its protein product is CAISAGGLANTEAFF.